There are many counts of the clone carrying this TCR beta chain. Its specificity is not known. The sample originates from a study of T cells in Graves' hyperthyroidism and ophthalmopathy. V shed 6 bases and J 4 bases; nucleotides not matched to a gene: 6. This CDR3 region has 14 residues. The germline V gene encodes CDR1 SNHLY and CDR2 FYNNEI. The PBMCs were taken from around 10 ml of fresh peripheral blood. General study results and limits: Expanded thyroid clonotypes (above 0.001) were mostly also found in blood.

Authors of the study amplified TCR beta CDR3 regions from RNA transcripts. An initial round of RT-PCR targeting the TCR CDR3 relied on the HTBI primer set. TCRdb used MiXCR to reprocess the multiplex PCR reads, holding one entry per CDR3 protein. The sample consists of 360,000 or so distinct CDR3 sequences, around 18% of them appearing once. The sequence was obtained from a woman in her 40s with Graves' ophthalmopathy. The chain employs TRBV2 and TRBJ2-3; 8 bases align to TRBD1. The sequenced sample consisted of blood. CDR3 DNA sequence: TGTGCCAGCAGGGTGACAGGGGTGTCAGATACGCAGTATTTT. Amino acid sequence: CASRVTGVSDTQYF.